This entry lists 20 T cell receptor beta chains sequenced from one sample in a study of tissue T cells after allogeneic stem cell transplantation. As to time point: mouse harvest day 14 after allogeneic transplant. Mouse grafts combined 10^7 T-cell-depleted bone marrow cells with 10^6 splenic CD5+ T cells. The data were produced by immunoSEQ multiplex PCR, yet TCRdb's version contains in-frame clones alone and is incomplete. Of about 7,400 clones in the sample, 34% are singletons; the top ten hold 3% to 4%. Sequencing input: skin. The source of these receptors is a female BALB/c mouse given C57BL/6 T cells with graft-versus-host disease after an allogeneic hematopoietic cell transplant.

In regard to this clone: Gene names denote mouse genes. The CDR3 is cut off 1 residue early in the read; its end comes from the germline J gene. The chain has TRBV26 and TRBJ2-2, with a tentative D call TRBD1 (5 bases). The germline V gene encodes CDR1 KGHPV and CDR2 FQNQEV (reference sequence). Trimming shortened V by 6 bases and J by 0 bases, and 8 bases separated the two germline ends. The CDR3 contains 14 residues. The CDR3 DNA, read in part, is TGTGCCAGCAGCCAGGGTTCAAACACCGGGCAGCTCTAC. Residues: CASSQGSNTGQLY. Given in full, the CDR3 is CASSQGSNTGQLYF.

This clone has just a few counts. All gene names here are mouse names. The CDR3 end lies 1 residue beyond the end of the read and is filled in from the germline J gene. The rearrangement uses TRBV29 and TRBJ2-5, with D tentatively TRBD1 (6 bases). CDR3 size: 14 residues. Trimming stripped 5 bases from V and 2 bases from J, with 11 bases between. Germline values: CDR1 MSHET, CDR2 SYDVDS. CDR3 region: CASSIRDTQDTQYF. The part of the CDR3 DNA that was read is TGTGCTAGCAGTATCCGGGACACCCAAGACACCCAGTAC. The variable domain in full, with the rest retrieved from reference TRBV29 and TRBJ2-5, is DMKVTQMPRYLIKRMGENVLLECGQDMSHETMYWYRQDPGLGLQLIYISYDVDSNSEGDIPKGYRVSRKKREHFSLILDSAKTNQTSVYFCASSIRDTQDTQYFGPGTRLLVL.

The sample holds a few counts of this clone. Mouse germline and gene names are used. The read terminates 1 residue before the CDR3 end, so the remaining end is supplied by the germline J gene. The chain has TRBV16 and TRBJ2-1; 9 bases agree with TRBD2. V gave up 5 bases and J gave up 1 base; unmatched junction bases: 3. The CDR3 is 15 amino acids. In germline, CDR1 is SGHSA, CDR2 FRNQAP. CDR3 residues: CASSEDWGNYAEQFF. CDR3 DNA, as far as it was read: TGTGCAAGCAGCGAGGACTGGGGAAACTATGCTGAGCAGTTC.

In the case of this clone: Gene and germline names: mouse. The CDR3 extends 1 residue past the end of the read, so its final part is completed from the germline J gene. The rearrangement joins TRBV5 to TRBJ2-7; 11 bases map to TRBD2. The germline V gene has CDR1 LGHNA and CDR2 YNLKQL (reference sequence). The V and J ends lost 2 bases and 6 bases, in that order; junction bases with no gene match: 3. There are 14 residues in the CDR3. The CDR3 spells CASSQTGGAIEQYF. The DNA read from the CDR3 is TGTGCCAGCAGCCAAACTGGGGGGGCGATTGAACAGTAC.

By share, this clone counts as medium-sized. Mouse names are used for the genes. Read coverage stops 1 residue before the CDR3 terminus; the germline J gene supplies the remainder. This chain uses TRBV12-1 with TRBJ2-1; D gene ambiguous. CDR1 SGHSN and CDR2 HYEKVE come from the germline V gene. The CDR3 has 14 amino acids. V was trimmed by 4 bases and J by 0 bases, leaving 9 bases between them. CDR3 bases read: TGTGCCAGCTCCCCGAGCAGTAACTATGCTGAGCAGTTC. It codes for CASSPSSNYAEQF. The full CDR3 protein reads CASSPSSNYAEQFF.

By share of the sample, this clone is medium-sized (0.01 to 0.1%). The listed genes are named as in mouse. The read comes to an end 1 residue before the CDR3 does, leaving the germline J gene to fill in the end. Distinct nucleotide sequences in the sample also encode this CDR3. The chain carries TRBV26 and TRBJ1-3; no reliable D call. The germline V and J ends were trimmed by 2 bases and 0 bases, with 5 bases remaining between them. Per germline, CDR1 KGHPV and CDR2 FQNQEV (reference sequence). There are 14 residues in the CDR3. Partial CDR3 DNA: TGTGCCAGCAGTCTGAGTGATTCTGGAAATACGCTCTAT. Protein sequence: CASSLSDSGNTLY. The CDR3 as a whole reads CASSLSDSGNTLYF.

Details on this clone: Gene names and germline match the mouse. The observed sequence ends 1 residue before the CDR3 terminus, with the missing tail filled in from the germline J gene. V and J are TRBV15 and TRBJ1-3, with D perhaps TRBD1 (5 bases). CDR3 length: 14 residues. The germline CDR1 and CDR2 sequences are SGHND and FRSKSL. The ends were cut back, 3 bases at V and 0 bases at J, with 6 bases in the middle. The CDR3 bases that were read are TGTGCCAGCAGTTTCGGGGGTTCTGGAAATACGCTCTAT. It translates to CASSFGGSGNTLY. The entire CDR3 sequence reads CASSFGGSGNTLYF.

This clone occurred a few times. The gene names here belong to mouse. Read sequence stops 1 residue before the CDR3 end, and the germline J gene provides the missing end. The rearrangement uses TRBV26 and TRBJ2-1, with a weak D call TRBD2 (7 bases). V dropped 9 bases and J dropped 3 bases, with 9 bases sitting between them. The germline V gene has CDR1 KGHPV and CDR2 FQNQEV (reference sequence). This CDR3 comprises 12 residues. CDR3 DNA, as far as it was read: TGTGCCAGTGGGGGGCTCTATGCTGAGCAGTTC. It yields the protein CASGGLYAEQF. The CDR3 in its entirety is CASGGLYAEQFF.

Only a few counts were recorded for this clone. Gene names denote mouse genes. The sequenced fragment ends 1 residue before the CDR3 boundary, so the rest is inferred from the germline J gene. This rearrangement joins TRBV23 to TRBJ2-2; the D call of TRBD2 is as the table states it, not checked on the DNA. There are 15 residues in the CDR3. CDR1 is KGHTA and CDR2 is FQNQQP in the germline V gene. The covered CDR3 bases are TGCTCCAGCAGTCCGGGACTGGGGGACACCGGGCAGCTCTAC. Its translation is CSSSPGLGDTGQLY. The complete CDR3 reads CSSSPGLGDTGQLYF.

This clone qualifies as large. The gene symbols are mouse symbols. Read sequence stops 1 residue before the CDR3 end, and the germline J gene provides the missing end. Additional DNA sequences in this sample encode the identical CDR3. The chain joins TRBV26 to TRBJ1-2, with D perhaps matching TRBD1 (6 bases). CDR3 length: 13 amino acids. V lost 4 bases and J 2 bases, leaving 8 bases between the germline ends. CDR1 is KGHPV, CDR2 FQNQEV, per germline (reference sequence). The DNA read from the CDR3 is TGTGCCAGCAGTCGGCAGGGGAACTCCGACTACACC. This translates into CASSRQGNSDYT. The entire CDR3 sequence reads CASSRQGNSDYTF.

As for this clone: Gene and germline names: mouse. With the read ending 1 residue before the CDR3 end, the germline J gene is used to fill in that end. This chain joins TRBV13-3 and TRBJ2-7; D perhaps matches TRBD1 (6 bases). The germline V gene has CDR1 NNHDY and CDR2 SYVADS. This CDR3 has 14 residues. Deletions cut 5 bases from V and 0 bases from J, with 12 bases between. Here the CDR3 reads CASSPGQSSYEQYF. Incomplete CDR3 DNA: TGTGCCAGCAGCCCGGGACAAAGCTCCTATGAACAGTAC.

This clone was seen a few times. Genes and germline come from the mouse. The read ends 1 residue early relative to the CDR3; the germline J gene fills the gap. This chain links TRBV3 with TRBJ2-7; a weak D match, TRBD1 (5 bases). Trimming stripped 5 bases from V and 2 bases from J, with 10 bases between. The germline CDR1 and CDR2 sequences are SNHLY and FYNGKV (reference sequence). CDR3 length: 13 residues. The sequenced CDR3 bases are TGTGCCAGCAGCCTCGGACAAACCTATGAACAGTAC. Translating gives CASSLGQTYEQY. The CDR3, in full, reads CASSLGQTYEQYF.

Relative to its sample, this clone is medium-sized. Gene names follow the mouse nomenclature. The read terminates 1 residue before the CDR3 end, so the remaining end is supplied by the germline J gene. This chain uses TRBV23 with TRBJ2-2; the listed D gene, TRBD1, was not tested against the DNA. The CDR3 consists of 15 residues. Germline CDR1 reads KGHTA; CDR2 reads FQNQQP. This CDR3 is CSSSRDRANTGQLYF. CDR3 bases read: TGCTCCAGCAGTCGGGACAGGGCAAACACCGGGCAGCTCTAC.

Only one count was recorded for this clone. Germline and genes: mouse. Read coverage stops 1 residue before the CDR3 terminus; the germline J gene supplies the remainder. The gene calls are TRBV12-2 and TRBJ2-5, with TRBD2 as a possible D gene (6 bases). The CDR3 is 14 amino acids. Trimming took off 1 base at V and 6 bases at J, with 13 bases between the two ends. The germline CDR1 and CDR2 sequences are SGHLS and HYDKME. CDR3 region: CASSLLGSPDTQYF. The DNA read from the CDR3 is TGTGCCAGCTCTCTTCTGGGGTCACCGGACACCCAGTAC.

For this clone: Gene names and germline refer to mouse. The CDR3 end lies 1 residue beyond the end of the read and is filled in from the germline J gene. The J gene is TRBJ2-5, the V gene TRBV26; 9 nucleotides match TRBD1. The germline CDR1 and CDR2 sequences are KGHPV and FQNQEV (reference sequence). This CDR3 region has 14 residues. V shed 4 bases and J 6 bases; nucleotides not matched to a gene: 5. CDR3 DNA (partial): TGTGCCAGCAGTCCCGGGACAGGGACGGACACCCAGTAC. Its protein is CASSPGTGTDTQY. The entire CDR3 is CASSPGTGTDTQYF.

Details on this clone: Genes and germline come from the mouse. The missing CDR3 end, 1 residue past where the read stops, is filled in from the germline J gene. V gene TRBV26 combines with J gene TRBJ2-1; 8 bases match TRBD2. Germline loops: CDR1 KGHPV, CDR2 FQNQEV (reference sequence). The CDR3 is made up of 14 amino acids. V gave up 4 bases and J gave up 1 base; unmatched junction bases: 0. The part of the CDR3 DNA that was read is TGTGCCAGCAGTCGACTGGGGAACTATGCTGAGCAGTTC. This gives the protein CASSRLGNYAEQF. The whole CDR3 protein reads CASSRLGNYAEQFF. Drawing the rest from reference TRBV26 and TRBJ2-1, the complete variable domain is NSKVIQTPRYLVKGQGQKAKMRCIPEKGHPVVFWYQQNKNNEFKFLINFQNQEVLQQIDMTEKRFSAECPSNSPCSLEIQSSEAGDSALYLCASSRLGNYAEQFFGPGTRLTVL.

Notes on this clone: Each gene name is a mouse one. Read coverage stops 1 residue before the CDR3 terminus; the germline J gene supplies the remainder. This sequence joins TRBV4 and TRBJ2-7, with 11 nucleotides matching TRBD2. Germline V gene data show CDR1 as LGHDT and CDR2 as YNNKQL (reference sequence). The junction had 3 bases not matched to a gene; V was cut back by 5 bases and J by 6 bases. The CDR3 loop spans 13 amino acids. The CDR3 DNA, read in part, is TGTGCCAGCAGCAACTGGGGGGGCGTTGAACAGTAC. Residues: CASSNWGGVEQY. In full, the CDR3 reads CASSNWGGVEQYF.

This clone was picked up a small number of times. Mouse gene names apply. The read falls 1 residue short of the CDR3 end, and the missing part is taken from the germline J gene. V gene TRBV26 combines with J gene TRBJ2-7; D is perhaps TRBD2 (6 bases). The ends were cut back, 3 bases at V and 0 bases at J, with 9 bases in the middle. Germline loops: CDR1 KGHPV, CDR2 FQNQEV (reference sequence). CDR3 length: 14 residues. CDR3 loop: CASSLWGSSYEQYF. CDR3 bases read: TGTGCCAGCAGTCTATGGGGGAGCTCCTATGAACAGTAC.

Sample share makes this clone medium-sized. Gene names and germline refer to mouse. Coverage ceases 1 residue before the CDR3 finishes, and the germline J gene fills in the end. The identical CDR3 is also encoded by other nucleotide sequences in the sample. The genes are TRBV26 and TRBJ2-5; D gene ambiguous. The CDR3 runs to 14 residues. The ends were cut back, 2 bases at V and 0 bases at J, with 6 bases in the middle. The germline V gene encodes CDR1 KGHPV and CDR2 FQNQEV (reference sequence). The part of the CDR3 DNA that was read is TGTGCCAGCAGTCTGGGGCTTAACCAAGACACCCAGTAC. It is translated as CASSLGLNQDTQY. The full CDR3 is CASSLGLNQDTQYF.

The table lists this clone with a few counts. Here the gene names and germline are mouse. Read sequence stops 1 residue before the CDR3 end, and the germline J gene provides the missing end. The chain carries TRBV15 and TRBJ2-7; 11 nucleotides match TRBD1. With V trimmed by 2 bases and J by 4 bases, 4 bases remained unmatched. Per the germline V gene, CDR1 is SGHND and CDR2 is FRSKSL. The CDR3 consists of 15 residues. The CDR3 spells CASSLSGTGGYEQYF. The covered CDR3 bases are TGTGCCAGCAGTTTATCCGGGACAGGGGGATATGAACAGTAC.